This TCR beta chain was captured in a study of T cell responses to AZD1222 COVID-19 vaccine. The repertoire was sequenced with immunoSEQ multiplex PCR; TCRdb's copy has only in-frame clones and lacks some. The sample lists roughly 60,000 clones; about three quarters were seen once. The clonotype originates from an adult who received the AZD1222 COVID-19 vaccine. Source: peripheral blood, taken 28 days after the second AZD1222 dose.

For the CDR3, the DNA is TGTGCCAGCAGCTCCGGACAGCCAACTAGCGGGTGCTACTTC. Protein sequence: CASSSGQPTSGCYF. The chain uses TRBV7-2 and TRBJ2-5; TRBD2 aligns across 9 bases. This CDR3 is built from 14 residues. Unmatched junction bases numbered 14, after V lost 4 bases and J lost 14 bases. Germline-derived CDR1 and CDR2 are SGHTA and FQGNSA. The complete variable domain, with remaining parts taken from reference TRBV7-2 and TRBJ2-5, reads GAGVSQSPSNKVTEKGKDVELRCDPISGHTALYWYRQSLGQGLEFLIYFQGNSAPDKSGLPSDRFSAERTGGSVSTLTIQRTQQEDSAVYLCASSSGQPTSGCYFGPGTRLLVL.